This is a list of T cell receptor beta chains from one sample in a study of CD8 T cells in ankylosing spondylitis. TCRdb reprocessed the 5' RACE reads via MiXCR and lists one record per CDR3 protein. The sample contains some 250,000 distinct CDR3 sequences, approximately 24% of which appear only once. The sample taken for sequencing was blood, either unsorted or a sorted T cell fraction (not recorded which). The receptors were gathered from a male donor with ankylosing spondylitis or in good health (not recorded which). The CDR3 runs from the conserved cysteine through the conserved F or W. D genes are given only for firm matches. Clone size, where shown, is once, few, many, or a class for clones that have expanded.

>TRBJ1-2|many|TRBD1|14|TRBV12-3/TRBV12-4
CASRRDRGPYGYTF
TGTGCCAGCAGGCGGGACAGGGGCCCGTATGGCTACACCTTC
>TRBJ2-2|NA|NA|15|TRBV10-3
CAISEGQPNTGELFF
TGTGCCATCAGTGAGGGTCAGCCGAACACCGGGGAGCTGTTTTTT
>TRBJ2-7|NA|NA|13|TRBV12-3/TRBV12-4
CASSLDGSYEQYF
TGTGCCAGCAGTTTAGACGGCTCCTACGAGCAGTACTTC
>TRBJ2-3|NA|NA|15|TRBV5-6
CASRSQGRTTDTQYF
TGTGCCAGCAGATCTCAGGGACGGACCACAGATACGCAGTATTTT
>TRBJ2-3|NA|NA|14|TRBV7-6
CASTQRGAMGTQYF
TGTGCCAGCACCCAACGGGGGGCTATGGGTACGCAGTATTTT
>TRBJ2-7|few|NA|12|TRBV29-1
CSVDPSGYEQYF
TGCAGCGTTGACCCTAGTGGGTACGAGCAGTACTTC
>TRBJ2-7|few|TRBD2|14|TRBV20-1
CSAWTSGGDYEQYF
TGCAGTGCTTGGACTAGCGGGGGGGACTACGAGCAGTACTTC
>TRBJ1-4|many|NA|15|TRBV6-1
CASSKGETLGEKLFF
TGTGCCAGCAGCAAAGGCGAGACTCTTGGAGAAAAACTGTTTTTT
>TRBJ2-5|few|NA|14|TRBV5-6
CASSLRWFQETQYF
TGTGCCAGCAGCTTACGATGGTTCCAAGAGACCCAGTACTTC
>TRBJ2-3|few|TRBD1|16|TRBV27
CASSLWTGQGTDTQYF
TGTGCCAGCAGTTTATGGACAGGGCAGGGGACAGATACGCAGTATTTT
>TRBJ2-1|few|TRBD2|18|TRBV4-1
CASSPRAGGVSSYNEQFF
TGCGCCAGCAGCCCTCGGGCGGGGGGGGTTAGCTCCTACAATGAGCAGTTCTTC
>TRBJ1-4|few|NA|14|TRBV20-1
CSARDPQGDEKLFF
TGCAGTGCTAGAGATCCCCAGGGAGATGAAAAACTGTTTTTT
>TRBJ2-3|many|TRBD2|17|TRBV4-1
CASSQPGLAGGQDTQYF
TGCGCCAGCAGCCAACCTGGACTAGCGGGGGGGCAAGATACGCAGTATTTT
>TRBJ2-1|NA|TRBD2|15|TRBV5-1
CASSLDSSGGGEQFF
TGCGCCAGCAGCTTGGACTCTAGCGGGGGAGGCGAGCAGTTCTTC
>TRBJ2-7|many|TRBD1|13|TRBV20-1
CSAQPGQGGEQYF
TGCAGTGCTCAGCCCGGACAGGGAGGCGAGCAGTACTTC
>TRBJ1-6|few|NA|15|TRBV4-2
CASSQDWAVLSPLHF
TGTGCCAGCAGCCAAGATTGGGCAGTCCTTTCACCCCTCCACTTT
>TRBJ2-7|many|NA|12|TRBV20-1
CSASASNYEQYF
TGCAGTGCTAGTGCATCCAACTACGAGCAGTACTTC
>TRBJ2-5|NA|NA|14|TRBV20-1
CSAREGSGAETQYF
TGCAGTGCTAGAGAAGGATCGGGAGCCGAGACCCAGTACTTC
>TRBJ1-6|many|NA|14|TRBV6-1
CASSGTPNNSPLHF
TGTGCCAGCAGCGGGACACCCAATAATTCACCCCTCCACTTT
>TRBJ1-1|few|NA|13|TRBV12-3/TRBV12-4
CASSDTMNTEAFF
TGTGCCAGCAGCGACACGATGAACACTGAAGCTTTCTTT
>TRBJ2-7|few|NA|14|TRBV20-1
CSASPGLGVYEQYF
TGCAGTGCTAGTCCAGGGCTTGGGGTATACGAGCAGTACTTC
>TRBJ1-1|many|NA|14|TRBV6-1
CASSARTRRTEAFF
TGTGCCAGCAGTGCCCGGACTCGACGCACTGAAGCTTTCTTT
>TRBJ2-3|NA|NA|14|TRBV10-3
CATSKGGLVDTQYF
TGTGCCACCTCTAAGGGGGGGCTTGTAGATACGCAGTATTTT
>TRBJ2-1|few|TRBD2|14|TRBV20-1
CSARDVGGGDEQFF
TGCAGTGCTAGAGATGTCGGCGGGGGAGATGAGCAGTTCTTC
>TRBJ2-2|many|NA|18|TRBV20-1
CSASGPLTGPSNTGELFF
TGCAGTGCTAGTGGCCCGCTTACGGGCCCCTCGAACACCGGGGAGCTGTTTTTT
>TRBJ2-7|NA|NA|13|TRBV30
CAWMDRSSYEQYF
TGTGCCTGGATGGACAGAAGCTCCTACGAGCAGTACTTC
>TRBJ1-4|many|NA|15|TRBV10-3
CAISDQFGTNEKLFF
TGTGCCATCAGTGACCAGTTCGGAACTAATGAAAAACTGTTTTTT